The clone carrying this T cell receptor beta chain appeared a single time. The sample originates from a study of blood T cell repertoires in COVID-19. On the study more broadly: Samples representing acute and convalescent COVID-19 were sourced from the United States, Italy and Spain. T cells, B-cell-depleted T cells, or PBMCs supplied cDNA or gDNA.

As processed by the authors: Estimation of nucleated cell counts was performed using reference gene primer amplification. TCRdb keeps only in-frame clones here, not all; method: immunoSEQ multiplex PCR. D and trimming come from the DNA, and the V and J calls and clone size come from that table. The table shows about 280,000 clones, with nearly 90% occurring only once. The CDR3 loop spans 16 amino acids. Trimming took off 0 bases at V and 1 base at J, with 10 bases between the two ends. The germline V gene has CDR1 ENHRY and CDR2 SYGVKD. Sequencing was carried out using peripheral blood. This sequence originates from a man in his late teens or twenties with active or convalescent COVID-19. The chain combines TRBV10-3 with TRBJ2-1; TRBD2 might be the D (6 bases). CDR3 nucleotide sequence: TGTGCCATCAGTGAGTCGACGGGGGTATCCTACAATGAGCAGTTCTTC. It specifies CAISESTGVSYNEQFF.